This passage covers 18 T cell receptor beta chains from one sample sequenced in a study of shared clonotypes between healthy human individuals. Generated by immunoSEQ multiplex PCR, the TCRdb table keeps only in-frame clones and is missing some. This table holds about 2.4 million clones, approximately 94% found once. Source material: naive CD4+ T cells from PBMCs. Subset here: CD45RA+ positively selected. Source of these receptors: a man between 18 and 35 years old in good health. Some clones in this sample may be carry-over from other donors' samples.

CDR3 protein: CASSLDLGRLEAFF. CDR3 sequence (DNA): TGTGCCAGCAGCTTGGACTTGGGACGGCTTGAAGCTTTCTTT. The chain recombines TRBV5-4 with TRBJ1-1; D possibly corresponds to TRBD1 (5 bases). V gave up 0 bases and J gave up 7 bases, with 13 bases separating them. This CDR3 is 14 amino acids long. Germline CDR1 reads SGHNT; CDR2 reads YYREEE (reference sequence). Full variable domain (missing parts from reference TRBV5-4 and TRBJ1-1): ETGVTQSPTHLIKTRGQQVTLRCSSQSGHNTVSWYQQALGQGPQFIFQYYREEENGRGNFPPRFSGLQFPNYSSELNVNALELDDSALYLCASSLDLGRLEAFFGQGTRLTVV.

The chain couples TRBV29-1 to TRBJ1-1, with TRBD1 identical over 8 bases. CDR3 length: 11 amino acids. Germline loops: CDR1 SQVTM, CDR2 ANQGSEA. The CDR3 spells CTADRGTEAFF. CDR3 in DNA: TGCACCGCCGACAGGGGCACTGAAGCTTTCTTT.

The V and J genes are TRBV28 and TRBJ1-4; the D is unclear. The germline V gene encodes CDR1 MDHEN and CDR2 SYDVKM. V was cut by 3 bases and J by 5 bases, with 10 bases left in between. This CDR3 region has 14 residues. CDR3 DNA sequence: TGTGCCAGCAGTTTTGCTTCCAGCAATGAAAAACTGTTTTTT. This encodes CASSFASSNEKLFF.

The rearrangement joins TRBV7-2 to TRBJ2-1, with 12 bases that match TRBD2. This CDR3 spans 16 amino acids. Germline V gene sequence: CDR1 SGHTA, CDR2 FQGNSA. Losses at the gene ends were 7 bases for V and 7 bases for J; bases not matched to a gene: 11. This chain's CDR3 is CASTVTSGRAGNEQFF. CDR3 bases: TGTGCCAGCACTGTGACTAGCGGGAGAGCGGGGAATGAGCAGTTCTTC.

The rearrangement uses TRBV6-5 and TRBJ1-6, with 9 bases that match TRBD1. Germline CDR1 and CDR2: MNHEY and SVGAGI. There are 15 residues in the CDR3. J lost 7 bases, V lost 6 bases, and 7 bases had no gene match. The CDR3 coding sequence is TGTGCCAGCAGCCTCCGGGACAGGGTAAATTCACCCCTCCACTTT. As protein: CASSLRDRVNSPLHF.

This chain joins TRBV19 and TRBJ2-1; 9 bases line up with TRBD2. The germline CDR1 and CDR2 sequences are LNHDA and SQIVND (reference sequence). The CDR3 runs 15 residues. V shed 1 base, J shed 4 bases, and the junction held 2 bases outside the gene matches. CDR3 sequence reads: CASSIGSGGYNEQFF. CDR3 nucleotide sequence: TGTGCCAGTAGTATAGGTAGCGGGGGATACAATGAGCAGTTCTTC.

For this clone: Different DNA sequences within this sample yield the same CDR3. The chain has TRBV5-1 and TRBJ2-3; D is undetermined. Germline lookup yields CDR1 SGHRS and CDR2 YFSETQ. Trimming took 4 bases from V and 1 from J, leaving 13 bases between them. This CDR3 has 15 amino acids. CDR3 coding DNA: TGCGCCAGCAGCCGAGGTAGTCCGGGCACAGATACGCAGTATTTT. Protein product: CASSRGSPGTDTQYF.

The chain uses TRBV5-1 and TRBJ1-1, with D maybe TRBD1 (5 bases). The CDR3 spans 15 residues. V gave up 0 bases and J gave up 1 base, with 10 bases separating them. Germline CDR1 SGHRS, CDR2 YFSETQ. The CDR3 spells CASSLGWGRNTEAFF. CDR3 sequence (DNA): TGCGCCAGCAGCTTGGGGTGGGGGAGGAACACTGAAGCTTTCTTT.

This clone was picked up a small number of times. The gene calls are TRBV30 and TRBJ1-1; D possibly corresponds to TRBD1 (5 bases). The V gene's germline CDR1 is GTSNPN and CDR2 SVGIG (reference sequence). The CDR3 covers 16 residues. Between the trimmed V and J ends, which lost 0 bases and 5 bases, there was a span of 19 bases. DNA of the CDR3: TGTGCCTGGAGTGTACGGGTCGGGGCGGAGAGGACTGAAGCTTTCTTT. Encoded protein: CAWSVRVGAERTEAFF.

Only one count was recorded for this clone. The chain combines TRBV27 with TRBJ1-4; D possibly corresponds to TRBD1 (5 bases). Germline lookup yields CDR1 MNHEY and CDR2 SMNVEV (reference sequence). The CDR3 spans 15 residues. V was clipped by 5 bases and J by 0 bases, with 10 bases between them. For the CDR3, the DNA is TGTGCCAGCAGTCAACGGGGACCAACTAATGAAAAACTGTTTTTT. Encoded protein: CASSQRGPTNEKLFF.

Details on this clone: This same CDR3 is encoded by further DNA sequences in the sample. V gene TRBV7-9 combines with J gene TRBJ1-1, with a weak D call TRBD1 (6 bases). CDR1 and CDR2 (germline): SEHNR, FQNEAQ (reference sequence). V gave up 4 bases and J gave up 5 bases, with 14 bases separating them. This CDR3 has 14 residues. CDR3 sequence reads: CASSYQGRGTEAFF. CDR3 nucleotide sequence: TGTGCCAGCAGCTATCAGGGGAGAGGTACTGAAGCTTTCTTT. Complete variable domain (other parts from reference TRBV7-9 and TRBJ1-1): DTGVSQNPRHKITKRGQNVTFRCDPISEHNRLYWYRQTLGQGPEFLTYFQNEAQLEKSRLLSDRFSAERPKGSFSTLEIQRTEQGDSAMYLCASSYQGRGTEAFFGQGTRLTVV.

The CDR3 reads CASRDLAGGNTEAFF. CDR3 DNA: TGTGCCAGCAGAGACCTGGCTGGGGGAAACACTGAAGCTTTCTTT. V and J are TRBV6-5 and TRBJ1-1; TRBD1 might be the D (5 bases). There are 15 residues in the CDR3. V lost 6 bases to trimming and J lost 2 bases, with 16 bases between them. Germline V CDR1 and CDR2: MNHEY, SVGAGI.

The sample holds one count of this clone. V usage is TRBV11-3 and J usage is TRBJ2-3; 10 positions agree with TRBD1. Unmatched junction bases numbered 13, after V lost 5 bases and J lost 11 bases. This CDR3 region has 15 residues. CDR1 is SGHNT and CDR2 is YENEEA in the germline V gene. CDR3 nucleotides: TGTGCCAGCAGCCCCCCGGGACAGGGGACCCACGAGCAGTATTTT. Protein: CASSPPGQGTHEQYF.

The V call is TRBV5-1, the J call TRBJ2-7; 15 positions match TRBD2. This CDR3 has 17 residues. CDR1 is SGHRS, CDR2 YFSETQ, per germline. With V trimmed by 3 bases and J by 7 bases, 11 bases remained unmatched. As DNA, the CDR3 is TGCGCCAGCAGCTGGGGACTAGCGGGAGGCCTGGCACGGGAGCAGTACTTC. This codes for CASSWGLAGGLAREQYF.

The gene calls are TRBV28 and TRBJ2-7; 9 nucleotides line up with TRBD1. This CDR3 has 15 residues. Per the germline V gene, CDR1 is MDHEN and CDR2 is SYDVKM. Losses at the gene ends were 6 bases for V and 5 bases for J; bases not matched to a gene: 11. The CDR3 DNA is TGTGCCAGCAGCCCCGGACAGGGGTGGATGAACGAGCAGTACTTC. Translated, it gives CASSPGQGWMNEQYF.

The gene calls are TRBV6-5 and TRBJ1-5, with D tentatively TRBD1 (6 bases). Trimming left V 5 bases short and J 1 base short, with 12 bases between. CDR3 length: 15 residues. Germline V gene data show CDR1 as MNHEY and CDR2 as SVGAGI. The CDR3: CASSPDRNSNQPQHF. In DNA, the CDR3 is TGTGCCAGCAGTCCCGACAGGAACAGCAATCAGCCCCAGCATTTT.

This clone was recorded once. The J gene is TRBJ2-7, the V gene TRBV11-3; D is unclear. There are 13 residues in the CDR3. Germline lookup yields CDR1 SGHNT and CDR2 YENEEA. The germline V and J ends were trimmed by 2 bases and 3 bases, with 8 bases remaining between them. CDR3 bases: TGTGCCAGCAGCTTATTGGCAGACTACGAGCAGTACTTC. Amino acid sequence: CASSLLADYEQYF.

The gene calls are TRBV10-3 and TRBJ2-1; 7 positions match TRBD2. Germline values: CDR1 ENHRY, CDR2 SYGVKD. V lost 3 bases to trimming and J lost 3 bases; unmatched junction nucleotides: 20. This CDR3 contains 20 residues. CDR3 protein: CAISEPIPERGARRYNEQFF. In nucleotides, the CDR3 is TGTGCCATCAGTGAACCGATTCCGGAGCGGGGAGCTCGCCGCTACAATGAGCAGTTCTTC.